The 32 T cell receptor beta chains presented below share a single source sample, sequenced in a study of blood T cells in healthy people across ages. A second PCR, run for roughly 7 to 11 cycles, used a sample-barcoded 5' primer plus a J-beta primer mix. From the 5' RACE reads, TCRdb called clonotypes with MiXCR, one entry per CDR3 protein. The repertoire consists of under 2,000,000 distinct CDR3 sequences, with 49% occurring once and the leading ten covering about 2.1%. Sample: blood. Receptor source: a woman aged 35 to 49 in good health.

This clonotype was seen a handful of times. The V and J genes are TRBV7-9 and TRBJ2-1; unclear D gene. CDR3 size: 9 residues. Germline-derived CDR1 and CDR2 are SEHNR and FQNEAQ (reference sequence). V lost 8 bases to trimming and J lost 11 bases, with 7 bases between them. The DNA for the CDR3 is TGTGCCAGCTTAAACAAGCAGTTCTTC. Protein product: CASLNKQFF.

J is TRBJ2-1 and V is TRBV4-2, with D unresolved. The CDR3 has 14 residues. Germline V gives CDR1 LGHNA, CDR2 YNFKEQ. V lost 0 bases and J lost 0, with 3 bases in between. CDR3 residues: CASSQDASYNEQFF. Written as DNA, the CDR3 is TGTGCCAGCAGCCAAGATGCCTCCTACAATGAGCAGTTCTTC.

A remark on this clonotype: The CDR3 ends on some other residue instead of the conserved phenylalanine or tryptophan, so this is likely a read error. The V and J genes are TRBV12-3 or TRBV12-4 and TRBJ2-1; D is ambiguous. The CDR3 is 12 amino acids. Trimming removed 3 bases from V and 3 bases from J, with 3 bases in between. The CDR3 loop is CASSFHYNEQFL. CDR3 sequence (DNA): TGTGCCAGCAGTTTTCACTACAATGAGCAGTTCTTA.

This chain uses TRBV7-6 with TRBJ2-3; 9 bases map to TRBD2. V was clipped by 1 base and J by 5 bases; unmatched bases: 4. The germline V gene has CDR1 SGHVS and CDR2 FNYEAQ. The CDR3 is made up of 15 amino acids. The CDR3 coding sequence is TGTGCCAGCAGCTTAGTTAGCGGGGGTGGAGATACGCAGTATTTT. Its protein product is CASSLVSGGGDTQYF.

This sequence joins TRBV28 and TRBJ2-1; D is possibly TRBD2 (5 bases). The CDR3 loop spans 14 amino acids. V lost 1 base and J 4 bases, leaving 8 bases between the germline ends. Looked up from germline, CDR1 is MDHEN and CDR2 is SYDVKM. CDR3 coding DNA: TGTGCCAGCAGTTTATTCGGGGAGTACAATGAGCAGTTCTTC. Its translation: CASSLFGEYNEQFF.

The chain joins TRBV21-1 to TRBJ2-2; the table names TRBD2, a call not compared with the DNA. TRBV21-1 is a listed pseudogene. The CDR3 is 17 amino acids. CDR3 DNA sequence: TGTGCCAGCAGCAAAGTAGAGGGACTAGCGAACACCGGGGAGCTGTTTTTT. This gives the protein CASSKVEGLANTGELFF.

The table lists this clonotype with many counts. The chain links TRBV12-3 or TRBV12-4 to TRBJ2-3; D could derive from TRBD1 or TRBD2 (5 bases each). The CDR3 runs to 12 residues. The ends were cut back, 7 bases at V and 7 bases at J, with 12 bases in the middle. The CDR3 here is CASTPGTNTQYF. The CDR3 DNA reads TGTGCCAGCACCCCGGGGACGAATACGCAGTATTTT.

This clonotype was picked up a small number of times. This chain uses TRBV6-6 with TRBJ2-7, with 7 bases aligning to TRBD1. The V gene end was trimmed by 5 bases and the J gene end by 2 bases; junction bases not matched to a gene: 9. The CDR3 contains 15 residues. Per germline, CDR1 MNHNY and CDR2 SVGAGI (reference sequence). CDR3 in amino acids: CASSPSGTDPYEQYF. CDR3 nucleotides: TGTGCCAGCAGTCCATCCGGGACAGACCCCTACGAGCAGTACTTC.

This clonotype showed up just a few times. The chain carries TRBV5-1 and TRBJ2-5, with 12 bases fitting TRBD2. CDR1 SGHRS and CDR2 YFSETQ come from the germline V gene. This CDR3 has 18 amino acids. Trimming at V came to 7 bases and at J to 4 bases, leaving 17 bases not matched to a gene. The CDR3 DNA is TGCGCCAGCTCGCCTACCGGACTAGCGGGGCGAGGGGCAGAGACCCAGTACTTC. Protein sequence: CASSPTGLAGRGAETQYF.

This chain connects TRBV6-2 or TRBV6-3 to TRBJ2-5; D uncertain. The DNA end favors TRBJ2-7, so the J call may be wrong. Germline V lookup: CDR1 MNHEY, CDR2 SVGEGT. CDR3 length equals 12 residues. CDR3 DNA sequence: TGTGCCAGCAGTTGGTCGGGCTACGAGCAGTACTTC. Protein sequence: CASSWSGYEQYF.

This chain links TRBV7-2 with TRBJ1-6; TRBD1 might be the D (6 bases). Germline V CDR1 and CDR2: SGHTA, FQGNSA. Trimming cost V 2 bases and J 6 bases, with 11 bases left between them. The length of the CDR3 is 15 residues. In DNA form, the CDR3 reads TGTGCCAGCAGCTTACCTCAGGGGACTAATTCACCCCTCCACTTT. Translated: CASSLPQGTNSPLHF.

The gene calls are TRBV5-5 and TRBJ1-5; no clear D gene. This CDR3 comprises 13 residues. CDR1 SGHKS and CDR2 YYEKEE come from the germline V gene (reference sequence). Trimming removed 0 bases from V and 7 bases from J, with 8 bases in between. The CDR3 here is CASSLDPVQPQHF. As DNA, the CDR3 is TGTGCCAGCAGCTTGGACCCGGTACAGCCCCAGCATTTT.

This clonotype was seen a few times. The rearrangement joins TRBV3-1 to TRBJ2-4; either TRBD1 or TRBD2 may fit D (5 bases each). The CDR3 consists of 15 residues. V was trimmed by 4 bases and J by 7 bases, leaving 17 bases between them. Germline V gene sequence: CDR1 LGHDT, CDR2 YNNKEL (reference sequence). In nucleotides, the CDR3 is TGTGCCAGCAGCCGATCCGGGACGGGGCGCAACATTCAGTACTTC. This gives the protein CASSRSGTGRNIQYF.

V is TRBV27 and J is TRBJ2-4, with D uncertain. The better agreement between TRBJ2-7 and the DNA end casts doubt on the J call. CDR1 is MNHEY, CDR2 SMNVEV, per germline (reference sequence). The CDR3 has 15 amino acids. CDR3 amino acids: CASRRGRAPSDEQYF. CDR3 DNA sequence: TGTGCCAGCAGAAGAGGACGGGCGCCGTCGGACGAGCAGTACTTC.

The CDR3 region is CASSQEPSVSSYNEQFF. The DNA for the CDR3 is TGTGCCAGCAGCCAAGAGCCGTCGGTAAGCTCCTACAATGAGCAGTTCTTC. V usage is TRBV3-1 and J usage is TRBJ2-1; D unresolved. The germline gives CDR1 LGHDT, CDR2 YNNKEL (reference sequence). Trimming cost V 0 bases and J 0 bases, with 12 bases left between them. The CDR3 has 17 residues.

In DNA form, the CDR3 reads TGCGCCAGCAGCCAGACAGGAGCGGGGGGGATCACAGATACGCAGTATTTT. Protein: CASSQTGAGGITDTQYF. The V call is TRBV4-3, the J call TRBJ2-3, with 10 bases that match TRBD2. Losses at the gene ends were 3 bases for V and 2 bases for J; bases not matched to a gene: 8. Germline lookup yields CDR1 LGHNA and CDR2 YSLEER. This CDR3 spans 17 amino acids.

There are a few counts of this clonotype. This rearrangement joins TRBV10-2 to TRBJ2-7, with D possibly matching TRBD1 (5 bases). The CDR3 has 14 residues. The V gene's germline CDR1 is WSHSY and CDR2 SAAADI. V was cut by 4 bases and J by 2 bases, with 12 bases left in between. CDR3 sequence (DNA): TGCGCCAGCAGTGCCTCAGGGTCAACCTACGAGCAGTACTTC. Encoded protein: CASSASGSTYEQYF.

V and J are TRBV20-1 and TRBJ2-3; 9 positions agree with TRBD2. Germline CDR1 is DFQATT and CDR2 is SNEGSKA (reference sequence). V lost 6 bases to trimming and J lost 2 bases; unmatched junction nucleotides: 6. The CDR3 length is 14 residues. CDR3 amino acids: CSAESGGYTDTQYF. The CDR3 bases are TGCAGTGCCGAAAGCGGGGGGTACACAGATACGCAGTATTTT.

This clonotype is a singleton in its sample. In DNA, the CDR3 is TGTGCCGGCAACTTAGACCGGACAGATACGCAGTATTTT. This encodes CAGNLDRTDTQYF. The gene calls are TRBV7-2 and TRBJ2-3; D call uncertain. CDR1 and CDR2 from the germline V gene are SGHTA and FQGNSA. The CDR3 consists of 13 residues. V was pared by 11 bases and J by 3 bases, with 15 bases between.

This clonotype was recorded a few times. This chain joins TRBV4-3 and TRBJ1-2; D not resolved. The germline CDR1 and CDR2 sequences are LGHNA and YSLEER. The CDR3 is made up of 13 amino acids. Trimming pared 3 bases from V and 3 bases from J, leaving 8 bases between. CDR3 in DNA: TGCGCCAGCAGCCAGGTCGAGCACTATGGCTACACCTTC. This sequence encodes CASSQVEHYGYTF.

This clonotype appeared once. The chain has TRBV20-1 and TRBJ2-5; 7 bases line up with TRBD2. Germline V gene lookup returns CDR1 DFQATT and CDR2 SNEGSKA (reference sequence). J was trimmed by 0 bases and V by 3 bases; bases with no gene match: 10. The CDR3 contains 16 residues. This chain's CDR3 is CSASTIAGGYQETQYF. The CDR3 DNA sequence: TGCAGTGCTAGCACCATCGCCGGGGGGTACCAAGAGACCCAGTACTTC.

The chain carries TRBV12-5 and TRBJ2-1; D might be TRBD1 or TRBD2, each matching 7 bases. V was shortened by 0 bases and J by 7 bases, with 16 bases between the two germline ends. Germline CDR1 reads LGHNT; CDR2 reads FRNRAP. CDR3 length equals 16 residues. CDR3 region: CASGLVLTGEGNEQFF. The CDR3 nucleotides read TGTGCTAGTGGTTTGGTACTCACAGGGGAGGGGAATGAGCAGTTCTTC.

The V gene is TRBV7-9, the J gene TRBJ2-3; 9 positions match TRBD1. Germline V lookup: CDR1 SEHNR, CDR2 FQNEAQ (reference sequence). The CDR3 extends over 17 amino acids. V gave up 0 bases and J gave up 4 bases; unmatched junction bases: 8. CDR3 DNA: TGTGCCAGCAGCTTAGCGCGGACAGGGGTTAGGCCAGATACGCAGTATTTT. It specifies CASSLARTGVRPDTQYF.

J is TRBJ2-1 and V is TRBV6-2 or TRBV6-3, with a weak D call TRBD2 (5 bases). V lost 2 bases to trimming and J lost 10 bases, with 9 bases between them. Germline V gene sequence: CDR1 MNHEY, CDR2 SVGEGT. This CDR3 has 12 amino acids. The CDR3 region has the DNA TGTGCCAGCAGTTACGTCCTAGCAGAGCAGTTCTTC. Translated: CASSYVLAEQFF.

V and J are TRBV28 and TRBJ1-1; D unresolved. Deletions cut 4 bases from V and 6 bases from J, with 9 bases between. Germline V gene lookup returns CDR1 MDHEN and CDR2 SYDVKM. This CDR3 region has 12 residues. CDR3 sequence: CASSSTPAEAFF. CDR3 in DNA: TGTGCCAGCAGTTCCACTCCGGCTGAAGCTTTCTTT.

This chain uses TRBV9 with TRBJ2-2; TRBD1 agrees at 7 bases. Germline trimming cut 3 bases from V and 4 bases from J; bases unmatched to any gene: 9. CDR3 length equals 16 residues. The germline V gene has CDR1 SGDLS and CDR2 YYNGEE. CDR3 in DNA: TGTGCCAGCAGCGCATCAGGGGGAACCGGCACCGGGGAGCTGTTTTTT. Translated: CASSASGGTGTGELFF.

This rearrangement joins TRBV6-6 to TRBJ2-1; D tentatively fits TRBD1 or TRBD2 (6 bases each). The CDR3 is 14 residues long. V was trimmed by 2 bases and J by 8 bases, leaving 13 bases between them. Germline V gives CDR1 MNHNY, CDR2 SVGAGI (reference sequence). This chain's CDR3 is CASSYLYGGDEQFF. In DNA form, the CDR3 reads TGTGCCAGCAGTTACCTCTACGGGGGCGATGAGCAGTTCTTC.

The chain couples TRBV5-1 to TRBJ2-1, with 10 bases that match TRBD1. J lost 3 bases, V lost 10 bases, and 13 bases had no gene match. Germline CDR1 and CDR2: SGHRS and YFSETQ. This CDR3 spans 16 amino acids. Written as DNA, the CDR3 is TGCGCCTCGGCCATCGGGAGGACAGGGGGCTACAATGAGCAGTTCTTC. Its protein product is CASAIGRTGGYNEQFF. The entire variable domain, with the rest obtained from reference TRBV5-1 and TRBJ2-1, is as follows: KAGVTQTPRYLIKTRGQQVTLSCSPISGHRSVSWYQQTPGQGLQFLFEYFSETQRNKGNFPGRFSGRQFSNSRSEMNVSTLELGDSALYLCASAIGRTGGYNEQFFGPGTRLTVL.

This CDR3 reads CSASVEGSFYNEQFF. In DNA, the CDR3 is TGCAGTGCTAGTGTCGAGGGGAGCTTCTACAATGAGCAGTTCTTC. J is TRBJ2-1 and V is TRBV20-1; D may correspond to TRBD1 or TRBD2 (5 bases each). CDR3 length: 15 amino acids. Trimming left V 3 bases short and J 3 bases short, with 15 bases between. Germline-derived CDR1 and CDR2 are DFQATT and SNEGSKA (reference sequence).

The chain carries TRBV7-6 and TRBJ2-7, with D tentatively TRBD1 (5 bases). Looked up from germline, CDR1 is SGHVS and CDR2 is FNYEAQ. The V end was cut by 1 base, the J end by 3 bases, with 28 bases between. The CDR3 spans 20 residues. The CDR3 nucleotides read TGTGCCAGCAGCTTAGGTGTCCTGGGTCAGGGCGGTTCGAGGAACTACGAGCAGTACTTC. Its translation: CASSLGVLGQGGSRNYEQYF.

This chain links TRBV2 with TRBJ1-5, with TRBD1 matching over 7 bases. Germline V gene lookup returns CDR1 SNHLY and CDR2 FYNNEI. The CDR3 extends over 15 amino acids. V was pared by 4 bases and J by 5 bases, with 8 bases of the junction left unmatched. The CDR3 region is CASSVTGARDQPQHF. CDR3 DNA: TGTGCCAGCAGTGTCACAGGGGCGCGGGATCAGCCCCAGCATTTT.

The gene calls are TRBV6-6 and TRBJ2-3; D perhaps matches TRBD2 (6 bases). The CDR3 has 15 amino acids. The germline V and J ends were trimmed by 6 bases and 0 bases, with 13 bases remaining between them. Germline lookup yields CDR1 MNHNY and CDR2 SVGAGI (reference sequence). The CDR3 protein is CASRDIGGSTDTQYF. CDR3 bases: TGTGCCAGCAGAGACATCGGGGGTAGCACAGATACGCAGTATTTT.